This T cell receptor beta chain appears in the sequencing data of a study of shared clonotypes between healthy human individuals. Several immunoSEQ plates held equal portions of the genomic DNA taken from each subset. The authors loaded around 190 ng DNA, around 32,000 T cell genomes, into sorted-subset replicate PCRs. TCRdb keeps only in-frame clones here, not all; method: immunoSEQ multiplex PCR. The data show over a million clones, around 78% seen once. J gave up 1 base and V 4 bases, and 8 bases lay outside the gene matches. This CDR3 region has 16 residues. CDR1 and CDR2 from the germline V gene are SGDLS and YYNGEE. In the CD4+ fraction, cells were divided into CD45RA+ naive and CD45RA-negative memory subsets.

This TCR was recovered from a man between 18 and 35 years old in good health. Some clones in this sample may be carry-over from other donors' samples. The sequencing input was memory CD4+ T cells from PBMCs. Regarding subset: CD45RA-negative fraction. V usage is TRBV9 and J usage is TRBJ2-3; the match to TRBD2 covers 8 bases. The CDR3 here is CASSPGPGLGTDTQYF. Written as DNA, the CDR3 is TGTGCCAGCAGCCCCGGTCCGGGACTAGGCACAGATACGCAGTATTTT.